This T cell receptor (beta chain) originates from a study of blood T cell repertoires in COVID-19. Sequenced by immunoSEQ multiplex PCR; TCRdb stores in-frame clones only, minus some. The repertoire holds roughly 480,000 clones, about 91% seen once, with around 0.9% in the top ten. The CDR3 spans 16 residues. CDR1 is SGHDN and CDR2 is FVKESK in the germline V gene. V lost 6 bases and J lost 0, with 15 bases in between. This sequence was found in a man younger than 30 with COVID-19, enrolled during active disease. This sequence joins TRBV14 and TRBJ1-3; tentative D call: TRBD1 (6 bases). The sample taken for sequencing was peripheral blood. In nucleotides, the CDR3 is TGTGCCAGCAGGACCGGGACACCATACTCTGGAAACACCATATATTTT. Translating it yields CASRTGTPYSGNTIYF.